This TCR beta chain comes out of a study of resident and recirculating memory T cells in vitiligo. As regards this clone: Antigen unknown.

Study conclusions and caveats: Different lesions suggested infiltration by different T cell clones. Vitiligo lesions lacked a unique dominant clone, and clonality varied.

The germline gives CDR1 LNHDA, CDR2 SQIVND (reference sequence). This CDR3 is built from 16 residues. V trimming: 5 bases; J trimming: 3 bases; junction bases outside the gene matches: 12. Assay used: immunoSEQ multiplex PCR; TCRdb lists only in-frame clones, some missing. Here the sample spans more than 35,000 clones, 85% to 95% being singletons. This rearrangement joins TRBV19 to TRBJ1-1, with 7 bases matching TRBD1. The TCR originated in a male donor with vitiligo. Sequenced input: blood. The CDR3 is CASSATDRSRDTEAFF. CDR3 coding DNA: TGTGCCAGTAGTGCAACGGACAGGAGCCGGGACACTGAAGCTTTCTTT.